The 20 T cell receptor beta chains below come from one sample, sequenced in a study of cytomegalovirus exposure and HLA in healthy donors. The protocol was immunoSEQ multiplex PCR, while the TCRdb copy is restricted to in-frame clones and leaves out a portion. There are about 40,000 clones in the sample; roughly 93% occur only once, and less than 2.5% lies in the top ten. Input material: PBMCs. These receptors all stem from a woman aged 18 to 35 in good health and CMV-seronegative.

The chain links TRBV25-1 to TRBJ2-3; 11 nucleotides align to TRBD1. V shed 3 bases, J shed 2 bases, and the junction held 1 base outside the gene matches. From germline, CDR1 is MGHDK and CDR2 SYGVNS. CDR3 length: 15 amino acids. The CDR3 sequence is CASSEGQGVTDTQYF. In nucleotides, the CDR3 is TGTGCCAGCAGTGAGGGACAGGGGGTCACAGATACGCAGTATTTT.

CDR3 loop: CSVEMREGTIWGYTF. The CDR3 bases are TGCAGCGTTGAAATGAGGGAGGGGACTATATGGGGCTACACCTTC. The gene calls are TRBV29-1 and TRBJ1-2, with D possibly TRBD1 on 5 matching bases. Germline V gene lookup returns CDR1 SQVTM and CDR2 ANQGSEA. There are 15 residues in the CDR3. Trimming took 2 bases from V and 8 from J, leaving 21 bases between them.

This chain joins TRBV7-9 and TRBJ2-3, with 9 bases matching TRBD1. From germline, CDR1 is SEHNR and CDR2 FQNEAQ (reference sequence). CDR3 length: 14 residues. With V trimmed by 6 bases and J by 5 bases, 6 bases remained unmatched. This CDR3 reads CASSLGTGKDTQYF. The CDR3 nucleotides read TGTGCCAGCAGTCTCGGGACAGGGAAAGATACGCAGTATTTT.

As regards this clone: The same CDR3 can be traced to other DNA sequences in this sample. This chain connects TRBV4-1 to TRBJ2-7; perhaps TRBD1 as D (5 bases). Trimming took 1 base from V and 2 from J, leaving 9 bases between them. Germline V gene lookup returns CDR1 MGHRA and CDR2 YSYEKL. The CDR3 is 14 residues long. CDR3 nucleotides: TGCGCCAGCAGCCAAGCGGCAGGGACCTACGAGCAGTACTTC. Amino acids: CASSQAAGTYEQYF.

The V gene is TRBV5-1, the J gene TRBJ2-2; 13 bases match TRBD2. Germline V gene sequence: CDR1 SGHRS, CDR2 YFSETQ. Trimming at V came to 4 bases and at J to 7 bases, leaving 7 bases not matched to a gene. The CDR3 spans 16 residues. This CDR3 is CASSIGLAGVGGELFF. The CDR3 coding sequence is TGCGCCAGCAGCATCGGACTAGCGGGAGTGGGCGGGGAGCTGTTTTTT.

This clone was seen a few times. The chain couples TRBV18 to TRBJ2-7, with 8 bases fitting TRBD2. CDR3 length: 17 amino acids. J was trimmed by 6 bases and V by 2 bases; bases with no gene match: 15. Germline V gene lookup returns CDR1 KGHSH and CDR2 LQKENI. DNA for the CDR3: TGTGCCAGCTCACCAGAACAACTAGCGGCGAGGCTGGGCGAGCAGTACTTC. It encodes CASSPEQLAARLGEQYF. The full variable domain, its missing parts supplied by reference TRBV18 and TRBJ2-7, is NAGVMQNPRHLVRRRGQEARLRCSPMKGHSHVYWYRQLPEEGLKFMVYLQKENIIDESGMPKERFSAEFPKEGPSILRIQQVVRGDSAAYFCASSPEQLAARLGEQYFGPGTRLTVT.

The CDR3 DNA is TGTGCCAGCAGCGCCGGACAGCTCAATCAGCCCCAGCATTTT. Protein sequence: CASSAGQLNQPQHF. The chain couples TRBV9 to TRBJ1-5; the D gene is possibly TRBD1 (6 bases). The CDR3 is 14 amino acids. V shed 3 bases and J shed 3 bases, with 10 bases lying between them. CDR1 is SGDLS and CDR2 is YYNGEE in the germline V gene.

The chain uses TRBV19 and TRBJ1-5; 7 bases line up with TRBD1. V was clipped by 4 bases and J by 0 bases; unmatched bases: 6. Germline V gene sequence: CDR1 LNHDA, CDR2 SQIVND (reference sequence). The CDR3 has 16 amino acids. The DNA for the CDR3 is TGTGCCAGTAGTACTGACAGGGTCTATAGCAATCAGCCCCAGCATTTT. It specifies CASSTDRVYSNQPQHF.

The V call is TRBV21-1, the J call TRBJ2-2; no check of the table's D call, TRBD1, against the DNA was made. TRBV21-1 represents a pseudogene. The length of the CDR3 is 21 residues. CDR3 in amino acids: CASSRHDRPTGEAFNTGELFF. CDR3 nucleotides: TGTGCCAGCAGCCGCCACGACCGACCTACAGGGGAGGCCTTTAACACCGGGGAGCTGTTTTTT.

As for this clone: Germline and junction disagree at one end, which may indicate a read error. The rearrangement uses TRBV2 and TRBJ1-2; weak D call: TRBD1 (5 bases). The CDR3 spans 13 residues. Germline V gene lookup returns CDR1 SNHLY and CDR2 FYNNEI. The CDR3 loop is CASSALSSGGRAF. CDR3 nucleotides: TGTGCCAGCAGTGCCCTATCCTCGGGGGGTAGAGCCTTC.

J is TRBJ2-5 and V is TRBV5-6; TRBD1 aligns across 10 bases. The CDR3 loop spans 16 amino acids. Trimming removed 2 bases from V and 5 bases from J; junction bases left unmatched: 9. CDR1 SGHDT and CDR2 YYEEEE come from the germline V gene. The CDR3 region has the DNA TGTGCCAGCAGCTTCCGACAGGGGGCGCTTAAGGAGACCCAGTACTTC. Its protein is CASSFRQGALKETQYF. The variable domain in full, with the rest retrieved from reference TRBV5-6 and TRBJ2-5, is DAGVTQSPTHLIKTRGQQVTLRCSPKSGHDTVSWYQQALGQGPQFIFQYYEEEERQRGNFPDRFSGHQFPNYSSELNVNALLLGDSALYLCASSFRQGALKETQYFGPGTRLLVL.

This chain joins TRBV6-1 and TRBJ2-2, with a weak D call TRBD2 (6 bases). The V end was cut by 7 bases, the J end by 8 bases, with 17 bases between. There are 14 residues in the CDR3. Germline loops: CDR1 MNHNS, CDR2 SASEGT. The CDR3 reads CASNRDSDFGELFF. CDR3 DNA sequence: TGTGCCAGCAACCGGGACTCCGATTTTGGGGAGCTGTTTTTT.

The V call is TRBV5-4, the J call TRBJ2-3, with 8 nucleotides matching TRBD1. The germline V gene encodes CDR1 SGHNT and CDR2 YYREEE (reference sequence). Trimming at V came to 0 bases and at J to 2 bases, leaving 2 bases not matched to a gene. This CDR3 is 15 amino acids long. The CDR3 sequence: CASSLDRGFTDTQYF. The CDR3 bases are TGTGCCAGCAGCTTGGACAGGGGGTTCACAGATACGCAGTATTTT.

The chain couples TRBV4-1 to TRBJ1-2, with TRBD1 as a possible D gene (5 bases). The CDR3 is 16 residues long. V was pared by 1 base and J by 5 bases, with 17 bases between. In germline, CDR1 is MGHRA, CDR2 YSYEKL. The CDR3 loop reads CASSQVGGLLDYGYTF. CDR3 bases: TGCGCCAGCAGCCAAGTCGGGGGACTTTTGGATTATGGCTACACCTTC.

CDR3 nucleotides: TGTGCCAGTAGTATGGCGGTCTTCAATCAGCCCCAGCATTTT. It specifies CASSMAVFNQPQHF. The chain is built from TRBV19 and TRBJ1-5; D is uncertain. V was trimmed by 3 bases and J by 3 bases, leaving 9 bases between them. CDR1 is LNHDA and CDR2 is SQIVND in the germline V gene (reference sequence). The CDR3 consists of 14 residues. The complete variable domain, with remaining parts taken from reference TRBV19 and TRBJ1-5, reads DGGITQSPKYLFRKEGQNVTLSCEQNLNHDAMYWYRQDPGQGLRLIYYSQIVNDFQKGDIAEGYSVSREKKESFPLTVTSAQKNPTAFYLCASSMAVFNQPQHFGDGTRLSIL.

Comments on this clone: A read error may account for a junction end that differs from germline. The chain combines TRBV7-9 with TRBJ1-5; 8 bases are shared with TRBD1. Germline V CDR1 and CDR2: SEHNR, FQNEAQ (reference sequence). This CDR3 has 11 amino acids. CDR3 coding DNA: TGTGCCAGCAGCTCCGGACAGGGCTTGGATTTT. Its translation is CASSSGQGLDF.

CDR3 residues: CATSRGPRGGANVLTF. The CDR3 DNA reads as TGTGCCACCAGCAGAGGACCGCGGGGAGGGGCCAACGTCCTGACTTTC. The chain recombines TRBV15 with TRBJ2-6; weak D call: TRBD2 (6 bases). V shed 1 base and J shed 4 bases, with 11 bases lying between them. This CDR3 comprises 16 residues. Germline V gene lookup returns CDR1 LNHNV and CDR2 YYDKDF (reference sequence). Full variable domain (outside the CDR3, taken from reference TRBV15 and TRBJ2-6): DAMVIQNPRYQVTQFGKPVTLSCSQTLNHNVMYWYQQKSSQAPKLLFHYYDKDFNNEADTPDNFQSRRPNTSFCFLDIRSPGLGDTAMYLCATSRGPRGGANVLTFGAGSRLTVL.

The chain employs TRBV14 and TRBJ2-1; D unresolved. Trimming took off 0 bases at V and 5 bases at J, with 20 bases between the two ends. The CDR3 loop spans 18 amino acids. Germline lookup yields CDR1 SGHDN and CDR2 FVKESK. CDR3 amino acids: CASSQDRGSLLKNNEQFF. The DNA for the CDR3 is TGTGCCAGCAGCCAAGATCGAGGTAGCCTCCTCAAAAACAATGAGCAGTTCTTC. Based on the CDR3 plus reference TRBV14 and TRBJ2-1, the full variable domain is EAGVTQFPSHSVIEKGQTVTLRCDPISGHDNLYWYRRVMGKEIKFLLHFVKESKQDESGMPNNRFLAERTGGTYSTLKVQPAELEDSGVYFCASSQDRGSLLKNNEQFFGPGTRLTVL.

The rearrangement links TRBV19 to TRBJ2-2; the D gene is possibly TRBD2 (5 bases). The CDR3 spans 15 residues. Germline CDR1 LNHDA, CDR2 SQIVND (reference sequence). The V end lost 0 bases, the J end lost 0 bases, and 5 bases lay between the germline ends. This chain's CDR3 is CASSIEGANTGELFF. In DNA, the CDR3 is TGTGCCAGTAGTATAGAGGGAGCGAACACCGGGGAGCTGTTTTTT.

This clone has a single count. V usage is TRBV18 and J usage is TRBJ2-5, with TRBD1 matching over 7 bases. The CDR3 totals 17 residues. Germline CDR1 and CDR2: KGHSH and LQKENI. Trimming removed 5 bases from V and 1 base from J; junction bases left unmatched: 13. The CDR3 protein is CASSTLPAGGIQETQYF. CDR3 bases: TGTGCCAGCTCAACGCTTCCGGCAGGGGGAATCCAAGAGACCCAGTACTTC.